The T cell receptor beta chain under discussion was sequenced for a study of blood T cell repertoires in COVID-19. The wider study: Specimens from acute and convalescent COVID-19 originated in the United States, Italy and Spain.

Data came from immunoSEQ multiplex PCR; TCRdb stores just in-frame clones and leaves some out. The sample lists roughly 140,000 clones, about 84% occurring once. The V gene's germline CDR1 is MGHRA and CDR2 YSYEKL. The CDR3 loop spans 13 amino acids. The ends were cut back, 0 bases at V and 9 bases at J, with 9 bases in the middle. Specimen: peripheral blood. The clonotype was recovered from a human donor in a cohort sampled during active COVID-19. This chain joins TRBV4-1 and TRBJ1-5; no definite D call. The CDR3 loop is CASSQERARPQHF. The CDR3 DNA follows: TGCGCCAGCAGCCAAGAGAGGGCCAGGCCCCAGCATTTT.